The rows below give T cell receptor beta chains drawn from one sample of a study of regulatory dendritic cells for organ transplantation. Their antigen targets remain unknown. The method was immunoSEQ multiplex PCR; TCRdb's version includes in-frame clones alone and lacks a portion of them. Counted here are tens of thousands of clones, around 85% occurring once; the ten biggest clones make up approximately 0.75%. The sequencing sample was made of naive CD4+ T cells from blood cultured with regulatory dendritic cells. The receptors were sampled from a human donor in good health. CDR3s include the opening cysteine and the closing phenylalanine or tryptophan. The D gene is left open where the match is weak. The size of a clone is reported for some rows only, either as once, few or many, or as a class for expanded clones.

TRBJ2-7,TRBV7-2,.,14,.,TGTGCCAGCAGCCAGGACCCGGGACACCCGGGGCAGTACTTC,CASSQDPGHPGQYF
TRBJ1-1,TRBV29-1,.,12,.,TGCAGCGTTGTGGGGGGGGACACTGAAGCTTTCTTT,CSVVGGDTEAFF
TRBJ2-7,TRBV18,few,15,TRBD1,TGTGCCAGCTCAGCTACGGGACAGCTATCCTACGAGCAGTACTTC,CASSATGQLSYEQYF
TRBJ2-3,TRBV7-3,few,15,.,TGTGCCAGCAGCTTATGGGGCCTACGCACAGATACGCAGTATTTT,CASSLWGLRTDTQYF
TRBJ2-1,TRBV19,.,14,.,TGTGCCAGTAGTATAAGAACCTCCTACAATGAGCAGTTCTTC,CASSIRTSYNEQFF
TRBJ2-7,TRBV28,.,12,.,TGTGCCACCCTATCCAGCTCCTACGAGCAGTACTTC,CATLSSSYEQYF
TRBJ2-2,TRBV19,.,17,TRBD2,TGTGCCAGTAGTATCTGGGCTAGCGGGCGATACACCGGGGAGCTGTTTTTT,CASSIWASGRYTGELFF
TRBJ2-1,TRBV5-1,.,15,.,TGCGCCAGCAGCTTTTCGGGAGTCTCCTACAATGAGCAGTTCTTC,CASSFSGVSYNEQFF
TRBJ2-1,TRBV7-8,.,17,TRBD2,TGTGCCAGCAGCCGGGATGCGGGAGGGCCCAACGGGAATGAGCAGTTCTTC,CASSRDAGGPNGNEQFF
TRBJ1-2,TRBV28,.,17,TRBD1,TGTGCCAGCAGTTTACAGGGGGCGCAGGGCACTAACTATGGCTACACCTTC,CASSLQGAQGTNYGYTF
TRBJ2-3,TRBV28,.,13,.,TGTGCCAGCAATGGTGATAGCACAGATACGCAGTATTTT,CASNGDSTDTQYF
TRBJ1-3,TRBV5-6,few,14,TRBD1,TGTGCCAGCAGGAAAACAGGGGCTGGAAACACCATATATTTT,CASRKTGAGNTIYF
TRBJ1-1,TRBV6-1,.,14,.,TGTGCCAGCAGTGAAGTGCGTAAGAACACTGAAGCTTTCTTT,CASSEVRKNTEAFF
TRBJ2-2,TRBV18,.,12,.,TGTGCCAGCTCACCAGTCTCCGGGGAGCTGTTTTTT,CASSPVSGELFF
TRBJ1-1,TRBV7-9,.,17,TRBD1,TGTGCCAGCAGCTTAGGCTGGGACAGGGATAAAAACACTGAAGCTTTCTTT,CASSLGWDRDKNTEAFF
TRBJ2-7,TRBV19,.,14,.,TGTGCCAGTAGTATCGCGCAACTAGCTGGGGAGCAGTACTTC,CASSIAQLAGEQYF
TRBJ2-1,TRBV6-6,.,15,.,TGTGCCAGCAGTTACTCGGCGTGGCCCGGGGATGAGCAGTTCTTC,CASSYSAWPGDEQFF
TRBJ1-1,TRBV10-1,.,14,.,TGCGCCAGACCAGGGGATTATAGGGCCACTGAAGCTTTCTTT,CARPGDYRATEAFF
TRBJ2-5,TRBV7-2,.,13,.,TGTGCCAGCAGCTTAGCACGACTCGAGACCCAGTACTTC,CASSLARLETQYF
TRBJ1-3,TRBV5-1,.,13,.,TGCGCCAGCAGCTTGGCCGGTGGAAACACCATATATTTT,CASSLAGGNTIYF
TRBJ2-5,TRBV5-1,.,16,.,TGCGCCAGCAGCTCGGGAGAGACAGGGTCCCAAGAGACCCAGTACTTC,CASSSGETGSQETQYF
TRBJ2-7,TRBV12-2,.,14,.,TGTGCAAGTCGCACGTCGCATTGGAACTACGAGCAGTACTTC,CASRTSHWNYEQYF
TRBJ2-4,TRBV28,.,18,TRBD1,TGTGCCAGCAGTTTGAGAGACAGGGTCCCCCTAGCCAAAAACATTCAGTACTTC,CASSLRDRVPLAKNIQYF
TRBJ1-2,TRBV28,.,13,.,TGTGCCAGCAGTTCGGGACCAGTCTATGGCTACACCTTC,CASSSGPVYGYTF
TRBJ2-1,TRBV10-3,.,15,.,TGTGCCATCAGTCGCCCGGCGGCGGGATACAATGAGCAGTTCTTC,CAISRPAAGYNEQFF
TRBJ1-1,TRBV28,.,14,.,TGTGCCAGCAGTTTGTCGGGGATGAACACTGAAGCTTTCTTT,CASSLSGMNTEAFF
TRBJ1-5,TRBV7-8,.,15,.,TGTGCCAGCAGCTTAACACGGGGGGGCAATCAGCCCCAGCATTTT,CASSLTRGGNQPQHF
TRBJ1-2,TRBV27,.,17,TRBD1,TGTGCCAGCGCGAGTCTTGTAAGACAGGGAATAGCCTCGGGCTACACCTTC,CASASLVRQGIASGYTF
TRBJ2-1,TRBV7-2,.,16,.,TGTGCCAGCAGCTTAGATGGGGAAAGCTCCTACAATGAGCAGTTCTTC,CASSLDGESSYNEQFF
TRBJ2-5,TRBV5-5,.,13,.,TGTGCCAGCAGCTTATCCCCGCAGGAGACCCAGTACTTC,CASSLSPQETQYF
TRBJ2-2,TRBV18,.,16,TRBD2,TGTGCCAGCTCATTTGGGACTAGCGGGAACACCGGGGAGCTGTTTTTT,CASSFGTSGNTGELFF
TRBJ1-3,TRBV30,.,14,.,TGTGCCTGGAGTCGGGGCCTCTCTGGAAACACCATATATTTT,CAWSRGLSGNTIYF
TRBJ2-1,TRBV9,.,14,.,TGTGCCAGCAGCGGGAGCGGGTCGTACAATGAGCAGTTCTTC,CASSGSGSYNEQFF
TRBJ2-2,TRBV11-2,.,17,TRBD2,TGTGCCAGCAGCTTACTATCGGGGACTAGCGTCACCGGGGAGCTGTTTTTT,CASSLLSGTSVTGELFF
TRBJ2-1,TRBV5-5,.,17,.,TGTGCCAGCAGCTTGGTCCTCAGCAGGGTCGGATTAAATGAGCAGTTCTTC,CASSLVLSRVGLNEQFF
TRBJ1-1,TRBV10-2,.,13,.,TGCGCCAGCAGTGATGGCAGGGGCACTGAAGCTTTCTTT,CASSDGRGTEAFF
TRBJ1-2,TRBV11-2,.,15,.,TGTGCCAGCAGCCCCTACATCCGACGGGACTATGGCTACACCTTC,CASSPYIRRDYGYTF
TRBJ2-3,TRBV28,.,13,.,TGTGCCACATATCGGGAAGACACAGATACGCAGTATTTT,CATYREDTDTQYF
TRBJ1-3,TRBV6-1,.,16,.,TGTGCCAGCAGTGAAGTTTGGGGGGTAGGGTACGGCACCATATATTTT,CASSEVWGVGYGTIYF
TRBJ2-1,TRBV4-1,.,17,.,TGCGCCAGCAGCCAAGATCGCGCGGGGATAGGGTACAATGAGCAGTTCTTC,CASSQDRAGIGYNEQFF
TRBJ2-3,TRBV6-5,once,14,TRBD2,TGTGCCAGCAACCGCGGGGGTTCCACAGATACGCAGTATTTT,CASNRGGSTDTQYF
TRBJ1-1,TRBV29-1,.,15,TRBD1,TGCAGCGTTGGCACAGGGGGCAGGATGGACACTGAAGCTTTCTTT,CSVGTGGRMDTEAFF
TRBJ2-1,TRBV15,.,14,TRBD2,TGTGCCACCAGCAGTGGACTAGCGGGAGGGGGGCAGTTCTTC,CATSSGLAGGGQFF
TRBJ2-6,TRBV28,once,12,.,TGTGCCAGCAGGGCTGGGGCCAACGTCCTGACTTTC,CASRAGANVLTF
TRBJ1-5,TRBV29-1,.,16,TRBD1,TGCAGCGTTGAAGAACCAGGACAGGGGGGTTTTTTAGCCCAGCATTTT,CSVEEPGQGGFLAQHF
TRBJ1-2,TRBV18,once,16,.,TGTGCCAGCTCTCCCACAAGACAGACGGCTAACTATGGCTACACCTTC,CASSPTRQTANYGYTF
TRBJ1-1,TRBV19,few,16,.,TGTGCCAGTAGTATTCGGGCCTACCTGGGTAACACTGAAGCTTTCTTT,CASSIRAYLGNTEAFF
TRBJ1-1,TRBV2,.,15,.,TGTGCCAGCAGATTCCCCACGGGGGGGCCCACTGAAGCTTTCTTT,CASRFPTGGPTEAFF
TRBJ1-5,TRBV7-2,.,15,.,TGTGCCAGCAGCTTACGGCTGGACATTTCTCAGCCCCAGCATTTT,CASSLRLDISQPQHF
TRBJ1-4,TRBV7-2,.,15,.,TGTGCCAGCAGCTCCTATGGTGGGGTGCGTGAAAAACTGTTTTTT,CASSSYGGVREKLFF
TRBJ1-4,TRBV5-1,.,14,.,TGCGCCAGCAGCTTAACTGCAACTAATGAAAAACTGTTTTTT,CASSLTATNEKLFF
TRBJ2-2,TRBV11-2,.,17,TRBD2,TGTGCCAGCAGCCCCCGGCGGGGGGGCCCAGCGACCGGGGAGCTGTTTTTT,CASSPRRGGPATGELFF
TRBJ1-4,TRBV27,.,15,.,TGTGCCAGCAGTAACGCACAGGGTTCTGGGGAAAAACTGTTTTTT,CASSNAQGSGEKLFF
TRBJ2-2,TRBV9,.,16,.,TGTGCCAGCAGCCAACAAGGGGGGTGGGGCACCGGGGAGCTGTTTTTT,CASSQQGGWGTGELFF
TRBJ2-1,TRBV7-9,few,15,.,TGTGCCAGCAGCTTTCTAAGGGCCGTATCCAATGAGCAGTTCTTC,CASSFLRAVSNEQFF
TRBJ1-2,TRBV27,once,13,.,TGTGCCAGCAGTACCCGGGACGGCTATGGCTACACCTTC,CASSTRDGYGYTF
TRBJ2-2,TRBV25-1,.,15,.,TGTGCCAGCACCCCACCAGGGTCGATCGACGGGGAGCTGTTTTTT,CASTPPGSIDGELFF
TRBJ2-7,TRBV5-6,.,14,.,TGTGCCAGCAGCTTGGCAGGGATGCCCTACGAGCAGTACTTC,CASSLAGMPYEQYF
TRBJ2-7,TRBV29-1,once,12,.,TGCAGCGCAAGGGGCAGCTCCTACGAGCAGTACTTC,CSARGSSYEQYF
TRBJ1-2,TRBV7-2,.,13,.,TGTGCCAGCAGCTTAACAGGGCTGGGAGGCTACACCTTC,CASSLTGLGGYTF